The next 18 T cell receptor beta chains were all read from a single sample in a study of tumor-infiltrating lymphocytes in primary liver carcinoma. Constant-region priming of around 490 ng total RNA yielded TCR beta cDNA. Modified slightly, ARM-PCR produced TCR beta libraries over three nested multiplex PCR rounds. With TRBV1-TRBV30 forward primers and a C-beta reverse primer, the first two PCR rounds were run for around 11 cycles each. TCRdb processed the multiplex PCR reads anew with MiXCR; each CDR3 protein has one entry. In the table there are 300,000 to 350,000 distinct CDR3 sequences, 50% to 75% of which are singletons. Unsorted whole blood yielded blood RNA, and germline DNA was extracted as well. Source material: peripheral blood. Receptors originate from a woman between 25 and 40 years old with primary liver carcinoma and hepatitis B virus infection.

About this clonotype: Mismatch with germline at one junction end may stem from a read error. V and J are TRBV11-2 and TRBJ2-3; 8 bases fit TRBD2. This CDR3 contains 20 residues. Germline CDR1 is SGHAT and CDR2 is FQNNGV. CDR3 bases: TGCGTCAGCAGCTTAGTTCCCGAATTAGCGGGACTTCGAAGCACAGATACGCAGTATTTT. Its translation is CVSSLVPELAGLRSTDTQYF.

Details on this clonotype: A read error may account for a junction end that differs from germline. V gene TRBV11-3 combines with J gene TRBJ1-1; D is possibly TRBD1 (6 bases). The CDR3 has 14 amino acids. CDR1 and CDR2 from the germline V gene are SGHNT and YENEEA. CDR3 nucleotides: TGTGTCAGCAGCCTCAACAGGGAGGGCACTGAAGCTCTCTTT. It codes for CVSSLNREGTEALF. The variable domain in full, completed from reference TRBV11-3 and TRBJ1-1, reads EAGVVQSPRYKIIEKKQPVAFWCNPISGHNTLYWYLQNLGQGPELLIRYENEEAVDDSQLPKDRFSAERLKGVDSTLKIQPAELGDSAVYLCVSSLNREGTEALFGQGTRLTVV.

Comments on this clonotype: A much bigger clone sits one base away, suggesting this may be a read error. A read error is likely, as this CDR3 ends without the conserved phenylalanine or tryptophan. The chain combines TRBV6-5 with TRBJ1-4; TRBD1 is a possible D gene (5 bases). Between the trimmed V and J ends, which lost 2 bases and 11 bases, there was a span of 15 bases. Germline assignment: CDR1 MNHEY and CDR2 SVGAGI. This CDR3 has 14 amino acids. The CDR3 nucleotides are TGTGCCAGCAGTTACGGGTCTCAAGAGGGGAAACTGTTTCTT. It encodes CASSYGSQEGKLFL.

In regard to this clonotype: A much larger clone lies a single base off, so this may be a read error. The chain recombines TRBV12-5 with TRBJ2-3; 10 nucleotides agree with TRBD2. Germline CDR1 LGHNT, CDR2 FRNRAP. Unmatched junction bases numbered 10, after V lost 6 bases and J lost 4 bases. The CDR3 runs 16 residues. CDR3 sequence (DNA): TGTGCTAGTGGCCTCAGGACTAGCGGTATGGCAGATACGCAGTATTTT. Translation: CASGLRTSGMADTQYF. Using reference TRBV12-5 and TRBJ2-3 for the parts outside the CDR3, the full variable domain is DARVTQTPRHKVTEMGQEVTMRCQPILGHNTVFWYRQTMMQGLELLAYFRNRAPLDDSGMPKDRFSAEMPDATLATLKIQPSEPRDSAVYFCASGLRTSGMADTQYFGPGTRLTVL.

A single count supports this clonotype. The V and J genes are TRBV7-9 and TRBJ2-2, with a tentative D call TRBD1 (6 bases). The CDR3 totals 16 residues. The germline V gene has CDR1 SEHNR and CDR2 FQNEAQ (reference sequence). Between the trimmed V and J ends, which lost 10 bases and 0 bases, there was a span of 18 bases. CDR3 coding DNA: TGTGCCATCACCCCAGTAGGGGGAGCGAACACCGGGGAGCTGTTTTTT. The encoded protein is CAITPVGGANTGELFF.

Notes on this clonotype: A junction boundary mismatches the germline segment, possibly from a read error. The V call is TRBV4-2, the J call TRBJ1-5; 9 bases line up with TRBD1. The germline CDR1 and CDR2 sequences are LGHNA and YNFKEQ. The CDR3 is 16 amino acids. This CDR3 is CASSQAGQGGNQRQHF. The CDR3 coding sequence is TGTGCCAGCAGTCAAGCGGGACAGGGCGGCAATCAGCGCCAGCATTTT.

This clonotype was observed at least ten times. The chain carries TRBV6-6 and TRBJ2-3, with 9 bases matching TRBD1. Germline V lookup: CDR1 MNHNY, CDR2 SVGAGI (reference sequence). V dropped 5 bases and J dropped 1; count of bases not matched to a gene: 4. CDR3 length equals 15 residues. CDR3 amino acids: CASSDRDRGTDTQYF. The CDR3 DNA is TGTGCCAGCAGTGACCGGGACAGGGGCACAGATACGCAGTATTTT.

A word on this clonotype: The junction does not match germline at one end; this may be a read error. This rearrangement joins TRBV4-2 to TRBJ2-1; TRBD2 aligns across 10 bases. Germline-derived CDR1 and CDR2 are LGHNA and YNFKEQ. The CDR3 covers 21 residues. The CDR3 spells CTSSPVDVRGQSGRAVGEQFF. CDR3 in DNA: TGTACCAGCAGCCCCGTAGACGTCAGGGGGCAAAGCGGGAGGGCAGTGGGTGAGCAGTTCTTC.

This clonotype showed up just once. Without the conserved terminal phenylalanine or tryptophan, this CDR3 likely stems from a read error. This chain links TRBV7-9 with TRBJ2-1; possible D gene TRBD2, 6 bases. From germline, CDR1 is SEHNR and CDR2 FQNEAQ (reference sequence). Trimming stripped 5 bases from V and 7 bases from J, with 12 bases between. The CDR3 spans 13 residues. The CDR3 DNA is TGTGCCAGCAGCCTCCAGGAGGGGAATGAGCAGTTCTTA. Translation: CASSLQEGNEQFL.

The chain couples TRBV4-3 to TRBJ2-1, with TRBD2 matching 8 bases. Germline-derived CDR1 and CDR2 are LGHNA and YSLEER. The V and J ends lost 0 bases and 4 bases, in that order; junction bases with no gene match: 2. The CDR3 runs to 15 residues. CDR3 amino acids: CASSQEAGGYNEQFF. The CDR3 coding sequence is TGCGCCAGCAGCCAAGAGGCGGGAGGTTACAATGAGCAGTTCTTC.

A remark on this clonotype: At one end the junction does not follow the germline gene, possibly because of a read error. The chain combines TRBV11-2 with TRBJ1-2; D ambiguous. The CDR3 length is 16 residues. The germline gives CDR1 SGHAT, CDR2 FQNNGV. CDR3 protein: CASSLKPVPDYYGYAF. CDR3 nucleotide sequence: TGTGCCAGCAGCTTAAAACCGGTCCCCGACTACTATGGCTACGCCTTC.

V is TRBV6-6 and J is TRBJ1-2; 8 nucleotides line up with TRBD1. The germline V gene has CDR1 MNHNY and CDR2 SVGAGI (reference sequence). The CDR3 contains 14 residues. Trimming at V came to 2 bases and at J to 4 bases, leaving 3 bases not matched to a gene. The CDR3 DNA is TGTGCCAGCAGTTACCGACAGGGGTTCTATGGCTACACCTTC. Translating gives CASSYRQGFYGYTF.

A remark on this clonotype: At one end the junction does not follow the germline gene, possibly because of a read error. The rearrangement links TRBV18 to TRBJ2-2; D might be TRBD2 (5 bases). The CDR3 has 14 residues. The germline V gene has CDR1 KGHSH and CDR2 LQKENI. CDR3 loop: CASSPQTTTGELLF. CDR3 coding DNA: TGTGCCAGCTCACCACAGACTACCACCGGGGAGCTGCTTTTC.

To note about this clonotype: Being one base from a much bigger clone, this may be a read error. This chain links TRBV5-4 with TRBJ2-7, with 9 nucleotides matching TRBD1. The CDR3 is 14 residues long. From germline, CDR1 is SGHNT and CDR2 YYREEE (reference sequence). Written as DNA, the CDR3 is TGTGTCAGCAGCGGTGACAGGGGGGGTCGCGAGCAGTACTTC. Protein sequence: CVSSGDRGGREQYF. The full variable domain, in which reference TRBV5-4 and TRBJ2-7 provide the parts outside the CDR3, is ETGVTQSPTHLIKTRGQQVTLRCSSQSGHNTVSWYQQALGQGPQFIFQYYREEENGRGNFPPRFSGLQFPNYSSELNVNALELDDSALYLCVSSGDRGGREQYFGPGTRLTVT.

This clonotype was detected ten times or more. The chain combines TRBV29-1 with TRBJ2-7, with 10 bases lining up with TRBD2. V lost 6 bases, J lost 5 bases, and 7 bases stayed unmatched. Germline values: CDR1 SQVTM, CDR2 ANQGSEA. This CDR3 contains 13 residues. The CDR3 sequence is CSVRAGGHNEQYF. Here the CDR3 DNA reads TGCAGCGTCCGAGCGGGAGGGCACAACGAGCAGTACTTC.

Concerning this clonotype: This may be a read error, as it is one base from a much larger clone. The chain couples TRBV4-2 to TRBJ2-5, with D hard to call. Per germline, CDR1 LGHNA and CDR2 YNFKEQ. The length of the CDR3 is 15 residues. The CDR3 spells CASSQVAEYHETQYF. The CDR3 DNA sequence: TGTGCCAGCAGCCAAGTTGCGGAGTACCATGAGACCCAGTACTTC.

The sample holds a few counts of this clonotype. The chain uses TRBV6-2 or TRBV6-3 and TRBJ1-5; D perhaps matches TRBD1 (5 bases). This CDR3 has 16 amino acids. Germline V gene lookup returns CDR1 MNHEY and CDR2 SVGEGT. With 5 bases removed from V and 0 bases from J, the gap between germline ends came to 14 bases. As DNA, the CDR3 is TGTGCCAGCAGTACGATCTACAGGATTAGCAATCAGCCCCAGCATTTT. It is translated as CASSTIYRISNQPQHF.

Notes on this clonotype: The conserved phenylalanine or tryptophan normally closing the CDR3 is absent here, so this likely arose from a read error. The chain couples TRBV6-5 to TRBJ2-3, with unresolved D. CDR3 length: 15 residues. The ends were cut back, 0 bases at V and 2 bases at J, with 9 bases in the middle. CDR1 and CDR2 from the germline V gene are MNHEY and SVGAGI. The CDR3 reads CASSYSYGDTDTQYL. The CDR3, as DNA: TGTGCCAGCAGTTACTCTTACGGCGACACAGATACGCAGTATCTT.